This T cell receptor beta chain was documented in a study of blood T cells in healthy people across ages. Notes on the study in general: Roughly linearly, TCR beta diversity per million T cells fell as age increased.

Germline V gene lookup returns CDR1 MNHEY and CDR2 SVGEGT. V gave up 3 bases and J gave up 4 bases, with 13 bases separating them. The CDR3 extends over 15 amino acids. Through a sample-barcoded 5' primer and a J-beta primer mix, a second PCR was run for roughly 7 to 12 cycles. TCRdb called the 5' RACE reads again in MiXCR, with one record for every CDR3 protein. The data show approximately 1.5 million distinct CDR3 sequences, approximately 43% seen once. A note on this clonotype: Its antigen remains unidentified.

The rearrangement uses TRBV6-2 or TRBV6-3 and TRBJ2-1; D possibly uses TRBD1 or TRBD2 (6 bases each). This TCR was recovered from a woman aged 18-29 years in good health. Material for sequencing was blood. The CDR3 loop is CASSYGSGAYNEQFF. CDR3 in DNA: TGTGCCAGCAGTTATGGGTCGGGGGCATACAATGAGCAGTTCTTC.